One sample yielded the 28 T cell receptor beta chains listed below, sequenced in a study of radiotherapy plus CTLA-4 blockade in lung cancer. Here immunoSEQ multiplex PCR was the method, and the copy in TCRdb shows in-frame clones only, minus some. Here the sample spans roughly 120,000 clones, more than 65% being singletons. This sample comprised peripheral blood, obtained from a patient treated with radiotherapy plus ipilimumab. These receptors came from a human donor with non-small cell lung cancer who had a partial response to radiotherapy plus ipilimumab.

J is TRBJ2-7 and V is TRBV28, with D unresolved. The CDR3 totals 14 residues. The germline V and J ends were trimmed by 1 base and 0 bases, with 7 bases remaining between them. Per germline, CDR1 MDHEN and CDR2 SYDVKM. CDR3 nucleotides: TGTGCCAGCAGTTTATCACCTAGCTCCTACGAGCAGTACGTC. Amino acids: CASSLSPSSYEQYV.

V usage is TRBV10-3 and J usage is TRBJ1-1; 7 nucleotides align to TRBD1. CDR1 and CDR2 from the germline V gene are ENHRY and SYGVKD. The J segment lost 1 base and the V segment lost 6 bases, leaving 5 bases of the junction unmatched. The CDR3 totals 14 residues. In DNA form, the CDR3 reads TGTGCCATCAGGGCGGACAGGTCGAACACTGAAGCTTTCTTT. Protein sequence: CAIRADRSNTEAFF.

The chain uses TRBV28 and TRBJ2-1; 12 positions match TRBD1. This CDR3 is built from 15 residues. V lost 7 bases, J lost 9 bases, and 10 bases stayed unmatched. The germline gives CDR1 MDHEN, CDR2 SYDVKM. CDR3 loop: CASNFGGTGGGEQFF. The CDR3 DNA reads as TGTGCCAGCAACTTCGGGGGGACAGGGGGCGGTGAGCAGTTCTTC.

V gene TRBV7-9 combines with J gene TRBJ1-6; no clear D gene. V dropped 3 bases and J dropped 3 bases, with 12 bases sitting between them. The CDR3 sequence is 16 residues long. Germline values: CDR1 SEHNR, CDR2 FQNEAQ (reference sequence). DNA for the CDR3: TGTGCCAGCAGCTTCGGCAGGCCTGACTATAATTCACCCCTCCACTTT. Translation gives CASSFGRPDYNSPLHF. Based on the CDR3 plus reference TRBV7-9 and TRBJ1-6, the full variable domain is DTGVSQNPRHKITKRGQNVTFRCDPISEHNRLYWYRQTLGQGPEFLTYFQNEAQLEKSRLLSDRFSAERPKGSFSTLEIQRTEQGDSAMYLCASSFGRPDYNSPLHFGNGTRLTVT.

This sequence joins TRBV5-1 and TRBJ2-7, with D possibly being TRBD1 (5 bases). Trimming pared 2 bases from V and 2 bases from J, leaving 14 bases between. Germline lookup yields CDR1 SGHRS and CDR2 YFSETQ. This CDR3 contains 15 residues. CDR3 coding DNA: TGCGCCAGCAGCTTAGAGAGACAGCTGACCTACGAGCAGTACTTC. Its protein is CASSLERQLTYEQYF.

This clone was observed a handful of times. The chain combines TRBV19 with TRBJ1-5; 7 bases are shared with TRBD1. CDR1 and CDR2 from the germline V gene are LNHDA and SQIVND (reference sequence). Unmatched junction bases numbered 7, after V lost 3 bases and J lost 5 bases. This CDR3 region has 15 residues. CDR3 in DNA: TGTGCCAGTAGTATCGAGGGGGCACGGTATCAGCCCCAGCATTTT. Protein product: CASSIEGARYQPQHF.

This chain uses TRBV6-5 with TRBJ1-2; a possible D gene is TRBD1 (6 bases). CDR1 is MNHEY, CDR2 SVGAGI, per germline. V was trimmed by 6 bases and J by 8 bases, leaving 13 bases between them. There are 12 residues in the CDR3. The CDR3 spells CASRRGQGGYTF. CDR3 sequence (DNA): TGTGCCAGCAGGCGGGGGCAAGGCGGCTACACCTTC.

The V and J genes are TRBV28 and TRBJ1-2, with no clear D. The germline V gene encodes CDR1 MDHEN and CDR2 SYDVKM. Deletions cut 2 bases from V and 3 bases from J, with 4 bases between. The CDR3 sequence is 12 residues long. As DNA, the CDR3 is TGTGCCAGCAGTTTAGGCTACTATGGCTACACCTTC. Its protein is CASSLGYYGYTF.

The chain combines TRBV20-1 with TRBJ1-3; a weak D match, TRBD1 (6 bases). The V end lost 2 bases, the J end lost 10 bases, and 9 bases lay between the germline ends. This CDR3 is 11 amino acids long. Germline V CDR1 and CDR2: DFQATT, SNEGSKA (reference sequence). CDR3 sequence: CSARLQGTIYF. The CDR3 DNA reads TGCAGTGCTAGACTACAGGGAACCATATATTTT.

CDR3 region: CASTTTGAEETQYF. In DNA, the CDR3 is TGTGCCAGCACGACTACCGGAGCCGAAGAGACCCAGTACTTC. This chain connects TRBV19 to TRBJ2-5, with a possible D match to TRBD2 (5 bases). CDR1 is LNHDA and CDR2 is SQIVND in the germline V gene (reference sequence). Between the trimmed V and J ends, which lost 9 bases and 3 bases, there was a span of 17 bases. The CDR3 consists of 14 residues.

This clone was counted a few times. The V gene is TRBV7-2, the J gene TRBJ1-4; 9 bases fit TRBD1. V was pared by 5 bases and J by 3 bases, with 7 bases of the junction left unmatched. The germline gives CDR1 SGHTA, CDR2 FQGNSA. The CDR3 sequence is 16 residues long. CDR3 nucleotides: TGTGCCAGCAGCATCCGACAGGGGGGACCTAATGAAAAACTGTTTTTT. Protein: CASSIRQGGPNEKLFF.

To note about this clone: Other DNA sequences in this specimen translate into the identical CDR3. J is TRBJ1-2 and V is TRBV6-5; D unclear. CDR1 is MNHEY and CDR2 is SVGAGI in the germline V gene. Trimming took 5 bases from V and 11 from J, leaving 12 bases between them. This CDR3 is 11 amino acids long. The CDR3 bases are TGTGCCAGCAGTACGGGAGGAGGATACACCTTC. Translation gives CASSTGGGYTF.

The chain couples TRBV19 to TRBJ1-2, with D maybe TRBD1 (6 bases). Trimming cost V 7 bases and J 8 bases, with 23 bases left between them. This CDR3 spans 15 amino acids. Germline CDR1 is LNHDA and CDR2 is SQIVND (reference sequence). The CDR3 coding sequence is TGTGCCAGTAATCTCCTCGACAGGCCCGGGGGGGGCTACACCTTC. Translation: CASNLLDRPGGGYTF.

The rearrangement uses TRBV21-1 and TRBJ2-3; the table assigns TRBD1, which was not confirmed against the DNA. TRBV21-1 is flagged as a pseudogene. The CDR3 extends over 11 amino acids. CDR3 sequence (DNA): TGTGCCAGCAGCCCAGGGGACACGCAGTATTTT. Translated, it gives CASSPGDTQYF.

The V and J genes are TRBV6-5 and TRBJ1-1; no clear D. Trimming shortened V by 5 bases and J by 0 bases, and 10 bases separated the two germline ends. The CDR3 extends over 14 amino acids. CDR1 is MNHEY and CDR2 is SVGAGI in the germline V gene. CDR3 loop: CASSPGSMNTEAFF. DNA for the CDR3: TGTGCCAGCAGTCCAGGATCCATGAACACTGAAGCTTTCTTT.

The chain uses TRBV6-5 and TRBJ1-1, with D possibly TRBD1 on 6 matching bases. V was trimmed by 6 bases and J by 3 bases, leaving 17 bases between them. Germline CDR1 is MNHEY and CDR2 is SVGAGI. This CDR3 comprises 15 residues. CDR3 nucleotide sequence: TGTGCCAGCAGACCTACACGGACAGTGGACACTGAAGCTTTCTTT. This encodes CASRPTRTVDTEAFF.

This clone has just a few counts. The V gene is TRBV5-1, the J gene TRBJ2-5, with no clear D. The germline V gene encodes CDR1 SGHRS and CDR2 YFSETQ. V was shortened by 7 bases and J by 2 bases, with 18 bases between the two germline ends. CDR3 length equals 15 residues. The CDR3: CASFPGATGQETQYF. CDR3 nucleotide sequence: TGCGCCAGCTTCCCCGGAGCTACCGGACAAGAGACCCAGTACTTC.

A few counts support this clone. The chain employs TRBV27 and TRBJ2-7; 10 bases match TRBD2. The length of the CDR3 is 19 residues. J was trimmed by 3 bases and V by 8 bases; bases with no gene match: 22. Germline V gives CDR1 MNHEY, CDR2 SMNVEV (reference sequence). The CDR3 DNA is TGTGCCAGCGCCCTCGAAAGCAGCGGGAGGGTACGAGATCTCTACGAGCAGTACTTC. Amino acids: CASALESSGRVRDLYEQYF.

The rearrangement links TRBV4-2 to TRBJ1-2; TRBD1 matches 10 bases. The CDR3 contains 14 residues. The ends lost 1 base at V and 8 bases at J; junction bases unmatched: 4. The germline V gene has CDR1 LGHNA and CDR2 YNFKEQ. This CDR3 reads CASSQGQGAEGYTF. CDR3 nucleotides: TGTGCCAGCAGCCAAGGACAGGGGGCGGAGGGCTACACCTTC.

The J gene is TRBJ1-5, the V gene TRBV21-1; TRBD1 is the table's D call and was not checked against the DNA. TRBV21-1 is described as a pseudogene. The CDR3 contains 19 residues. The CDR3 DNA reads as TGTGCCAGCAACGTCCCGGGACAGGGGGCGCCCCGGGGCAATCAGCCCCAGCATTTT. It encodes CASNVPGQGAPRGNQPQHF.

J is TRBJ2-5 and V is TRBV5-8; TRBD2 is a possible D gene (6 bases). V was trimmed by 0 bases and J by 5 bases, leaving 11 bases between them. This CDR3 is 14 amino acids long. Germline V gene sequence: CDR1 SGHTS, CDR2 YDEGEE. CDR3 loop: CASSLEGGGETQYF. The DNA for the CDR3 is TGTGCCAGCAGCTTGGAGGGTGGAGGGGAGACCCAGTACTTC.

The V and J genes are TRBV5-6 and TRBJ2-7, with 11 bases that match TRBD2. Germline CDR1 and CDR2: SGHDT and YYEEEE. The J segment lost 3 bases and the V segment lost 0 bases, leaving 2 bases of the junction unmatched. The CDR3 extends over 15 amino acids. The CDR3 loop is CASSLELAGVYEQYF. The CDR3 region has the DNA TGTGCCAGCAGCTTGGAACTAGCGGGAGTCTACGAGCAGTACTTC.

The chain uses TRBV11-2 and TRBJ2-5; D is undetermined. Germline V gene sequence: CDR1 SGHAT, CDR2 FQNNGV. The CDR3 length is 14 residues. Trimming removed 1 base at V and 4 bases at J, with 10 bases between. The DNA for the CDR3 is TGTGCCAGCAGCTTAGGTACAGCCGGAGAGACCCAGTACTTC. The encoded protein is CASSLGTAGETQYF.

The V call is TRBV7-3, the J call TRBJ2-1; 12 bases match TRBD2. The V and J ends lost 4 bases and 8 bases, in that order; junction bases with no gene match: 6. The length of the CDR3 is 15 residues. Germline CDR1 SGHTA, CDR2 FQGTGA. CDR3: CASSSSGRADYEQFF. CDR3 nucleotide sequence: TGTGCCAGCAGCTCTAGCGGGAGGGCCGATTATGAGCAGTTCTTC.

The chain combines TRBV28 with TRBJ2-2; unclear D gene. Trimming removed 3 bases from V and 4 bases from J, with 12 bases in between. Germline V gene sequence: CDR1 MDHEN, CDR2 SYDVKM. The CDR3 spans 15 residues. The chain's CDR3 is CASSFLVPGTGELFF. In DNA form, the CDR3 reads TGTGCCAGCAGTTTTCTCGTCCCGGGCACCGGGGAGCTGTTTTTT.

The chain recombines TRBV7-2 with TRBJ1-2; D gene unclear. Per germline, CDR1 SGHTA and CDR2 FQGNSA. V was cut by 2 bases and J by 8 bases, with 18 bases left in between. The CDR3 is 15 amino acids. As DNA, the CDR3 is TGTGCCAGCAGCTTAATCACGGCCCTAACGGGAGGCTACACCTTC. Translation gives CASSLITALTGGYTF. Based on the CDR3 plus reference TRBV7-2 and TRBJ1-2, the full variable domain is GAGVSQSPSNKVTEKGKDVELRCDPISGHTALYWYRQSLGQGLEFLIYFQGNSAPDKSGLPSDRFSAERTGGSVSTLTIQRTQQEDSAVYLCASSLITALTGGYTFGSGTRLTVV.

The CDR3 region has the DNA TGTGCCACCGGGGGGACAAGCCTGAGGGGGCCCCAGCATTTT. Its protein is CATGGTSLRGPQHF. This chain uses TRBV10-3 with TRBJ1-5; D is possibly TRBD1 (6 bases). The CDR3 runs 14 residues. Germline V gene data show CDR1 as ENHRY and CDR2 as SYGVKD. V was clipped by 10 bases and J by 9 bases, with 22 bases between them.

This clone showed up just once. The rearrangement uses TRBV5-8 and TRBJ1-2; TRBD1 might be the D (5 bases). V was pared by 4 bases and J by 8 bases, with 21 bases between. Germline CDR1 SGHTS, CDR2 YDEGEE. CDR3 length: 15 residues. The CDR3 region has the DNA TGTGCCAGCAGCAAGGCAGGCAGGGCCGTCGGAGGCTACACCTTC. This encodes CASSKAGRAVGGYTF.